These T cell receptor beta chains were read from a single sample in a study of blood T cells in healthy people across ages. A single record per CDR3 protein comes from TCRdb applying MiXCR to the 5' RACE reads. The data contain about 1.7 million distinct CDR3 sequences, 28% of them singletons. Sequenced input: blood. The receptors derive from a woman between 25 and 40 years old in good health. CDR3s include the opening cysteine and the closing phenylalanine or tryptophan. The D gene is left open where the match is weak. Size values are once, few and many counts, or a class for expanded clones, and some rows have none.

cdr3_length	clone_size	v_call	d_call	j_call	cdr3_aa	cdr3_nt
12	many	TRBV24-1	TRBD1	TRBJ2-4	CATSDPGQGQYF	TGTGCCACCAGTGACCCTGGACAGGGCCAGTACTTC
15	-	TRBV7-2	-	TRBJ2-7	CASSLGAGASVEQYF	TGTGCCAGCAGCCTAGGAGCAGGGGCCTCCGTCGAGCAGTACTTC
14	once	TRBV20-1	-	TRBJ2-4	CSASGRALINEQYF	TGCAGTGCTAGCGGGAGAGCACTAATCAATGAGCAGTACTTC
15	many	TRBV29-1	TRBD1	TRBJ1-2	CSVEDLGRGRNGYTF	TGCAGCGTTGAAGATTTGGGCAGGGGGCGAAACGGCTACACCTTC
15	once	TRBV12-3/TRBV12-4	TRBD2	TRBJ2-7	CASSEERGGTYEQYF	TGTGCCAGCAGTGAAGAGCGGGGGGGGACTTACGAGCAGTACTTC
9	-	TRBV2	-	TRBJ2-1	CASRGGQFF	TGTGCCAGCAGGGGGGGGCAGTTCTTC
15	-	TRBV28	-	TRBJ1-4	CASSPPAAFGEKLFF	TGTGCCAGCAGCCCCCCAGCGGCCTTTGGGGAAAAACTGTTTTTT
14	-	TRBV7-9	TRBD2	TRBJ2-5	CASSRGTSFHEQYF	TGTGCCAGCAGCCGCGGGACTAGCTTCCATGAGCAGTACTTC
16	-	TRBV7-2	TRBD1	TRBJ2-3	CASSRYRGPDTDTQYF	TGTGCCAGCAGTCGTTACAGGGGCCCTGACACAGATACGCAGTATTTT
16	few	TRBV12-3/TRBV12-4	-	TRBJ2-2	CASSFRPGENTGERFF	TGTGCCAGCAGTTTTCGCCCCGGGGAGAACACCGGGGAGCGGTTTTTT
16	once	TRBV5-1	-	TRBJ2-3	CASSSTTSRGRDTQYF	TGCGCCAGCAGTTCCACCACTAGCAGGGGTAGGGATACGCAGTATTTT
14	-	TRBV20-1	-	TRBJ1-3	CSAIDRSSGNTIYF	TGCAGTGCTATCGACCGAAGCTCTGGAAACACCATATATTTT
12	-	TRBV7-2	TRBD2	TRBJ2-1	CASSLLAGVKFF	TGTGCCAGCAGCTTACTAGCGGGAGTGAAGTTCTTC
13	many	TRBV7-2	-	TRBJ1-6	CASSLDRTSPLHF	TGTGCCAGCAGCTTAGACAGAACCTCACCCCTCCACTTT
15	few	TRBV20-1	-	TRBJ1-2	CSARDRVGGGGGYTF	TGCAGTGCTAGAGATAGGGTCGGGGGCGGTGGTGGCTACACCTTC
16	few	TRBV7-2	TRBD1	TRBJ2-1	CASRLTGTGSANEQFF	TGTGCCAGCAGACTTACCGGGACAGGGTCGGCAAATGAGCAGTTCTTC
14	-	TRBV3-1	TRBD1	TRBJ1-1	CASSNTGVNTEAFF	TGTGCCAGCAGTAATACAGGGGTGAACACTGAAGCTTTCTTT
12	-	TRBV20-1	-	TRBJ1-4	CSARGGNEKLFF	TGCAGTGCTAGAGGCGGGAATGAAAAACTGTTTTTT
14	few	TRBV5-1	TRBD2	TRBJ2-3	CASSPRGGLDTQYF	TGCGCCAGCAGCCCCCGGGGGGGGTTGGATACGCAGTATTTT
13	many	TRBV20-1	TRBD2	TRBJ2-5	CSARWGGQETQYF	TGCAGTGCTCGCTGGGGGGGACAAGAGACCCAGTACTTC
12	many	TRBV20-1	-	TRBJ2-7	CSARGETYEQYF	TGCAGTGCTAGGGGGGAGACCTACGAGCAGTACTTC
16	few	TRBV12-3/TRBV12-4	TRBD2	TRBJ2-3	CASSPTSFLAGDTQYF	TGTGCCAGCAGTCCGACCTCATTTCTAGCGGGAGATACGCAGTATTTT
14	few	TRBV24-1	-	TRBJ2-1	CATSDPDNYNEQFF	TGTGCCACCAGTGATCCTGACAACTACAATGAGCAGTTCTTC
15	-	TRBV5-6	TRBD2	TRBJ2-4	CASSDGGLGKNIQYF	TGTGCCAGCAGTGACGGGGGACTAGGGAAAAACATTCAGTACTTC
14	many	TRBV29-1	-	TRBJ2-3	CSVGPGTRTDTQYF	TGCAGCGTTGGCCCAGGGACTCGCACAGATACGCAGTATTTT
13	-	TRBV20-1	-	TRBJ2-2	CSAYRDPTGELFF	TGCAGTGCCTACCGGGACCCCACCGGGGAGCTGTTTTTT
15	-	TRBV9	TRBD1	TRBJ2-7	CASSVEGQGADEQYF	TGTGCCAGCAGCGTAGAGGGGCAGGGGGCGGACGAGCAGTACTTC
15	few	TRBV29-1	-	TRBJ2-1	CSVEARESYYNEQFF	TGCAGCGTTGAGGCCCGGGAGTCCTACTACAATGAGCAGTTCTTC
13	-	TRBV24-1	-	TRBJ1-1	CATSLGPNTEAFF	TGTGCCACCAGCTTGGGCCCGAACACTGAAGCTTTCTTT
14	few	TRBV12-3/TRBV12-4	-	TRBJ1-3	CASRRESSGNTIYF	TGTGCCAGCCGACGGGAGAGCTCTGGAAACACCATATATTTT
16	many	TRBV6-1	-	TRBJ2-3	CASSQGGSIPTDTQYF	TGTGCCAGCAGCCAAGGGGGATCAATACCCACAGATACGCAGTATTTT
12	-	TRBV19	TRBD1	TRBJ2-5	CASNRGEETQYF	TGTGCCAGTAACAGGGGAGAAGAGACCCAGTACTTC
11	-	TRBV20-1	TRBD1	TRBJ2-7	CSARTGKEQYF	TGCAGTGCGCGGACAGGGAAAGAGCAGTACTTC
12	many	TRBV19	-	TRBJ1-2	CASSPSYYGYTF	TGTGCCAGCAGTCCTTCCTACTATGGCTACACCTTC
14	few	TRBV5-1	TRBD1	TRBJ1-1	CASSAGTGNTEAFF	TGCGCCAGCAGCGCCGGGACAGGGAACACCGAAGCTTTCTTT
17	few	TRBV9	-	TRBJ2-1	CASSVGRGAQLDNEQFF	TGTGCCAGCAGCGTAGGACGGGGAGCCCAACTCGACAATGAGCAGTTCTTC
13	few	TRBV9	TRBD2	TRBJ2-7	CAGSVAGDIEQYF	TGTGCCGGCAGCGTAGCGGGGGACATAGAGCAGTACTTC
14	-	TRBV5-5	-	TRBJ1-6	CASSLWFGGSPLHF	TGTGCCAGCAGCTTGTGGTTTGGGGGGTCACCCCTCCACTTT
14	few	TRBV5-1	TRBD2	TRBJ2-5	CASRLSTSVETQYF	TGCGCCAGCAGGTTATCGACTAGCGTTGAGACCCAGTACTTC
12	few	TRBV29-1	-	TRBJ2-7	CSVKGVLHEQYF	TGCAGCGTCAAGGGAGTGCTCCACGAGCAGTACTTC
17	many	TRBV7-2	TRBD2	TRBJ2-1	CASSLGGLAASYNEQFF	TGTGCCAGCAGCTTAGGTGGACTAGCGGCCTCCTACAATGAGCAGTTCTTC
15	-	TRBV25-1	-	TRBJ2-5	CASSTTWRGGETQYF	TGTGCCAGCAGTACTACTTGGAGGGGCGGTGAGACCCAGTACTTC
12	few	TRBV20-1	-	TRBJ1-2	CSARPGGWGYTF	TGCAGTGCCAGACCAGGAGGATGGGGCTACACCTTC